These T cell receptor beta chains were read from a single sample in a study of identical twins. TCRdb re-derived calls from the 5' RACE reads in MiXCR, one entry per CDR3 protein. The sample holds around 480,000 distinct CDR3 sequences, 11% to 15% seen once. These data were also reused for a study on yellow fever vaccine responses in identical twins.

The source material was CD4+ T cells sorted from blood. These receptors all stem from a woman younger than 35 in good health. Both conserved end residues are part of each CDR3. A D gene is named only where the DNA matches it firmly. For some rows the clone size is stated as once, few or many, or as a class when expanded; others skip it.

DNA,CDR3,J,V,size,D
TGCAGTGCTAGAGATAGCGGGGGCGGAGAGACCCAGTACTTC,CSARDSGGGETQYF,TRBJ2-5,TRBV20-1,-,TRBD2
TGTGCCACGTCGAGGGCCTCCAACTCCTACGAGCAGTACTTC,CATSRASNSYEQYF,TRBJ2-7,TRBV2,few,-
TGTGCCAGCAGTCCGATGGGACGGGAGTACGAGCAGTACTTC,CASSPMGREYEQYF,TRBJ2-7,TRBV27,few,-
TGTGCTAGCAGCTTAAGGGGGTACCAAGAGACCCAGTACTTC,CASSLRGYQETQYF,TRBJ2-5,TRBV7-7,-,-
TGCGCCAGTATGACAGGGTTCGAAGATACGCAGTATTTT,CASMTGFEDTQYF,TRBJ2-3,TRBV5-1,-,TRBD1
TGTGCCAGCGCGGGTACCGGCACAGATACGCAGTATTTT,CASAGTGTDTQYF,TRBJ2-3,TRBV10-3,-,-
TGTGCTAGTGGTTTGGGGGGAGGGCCCTACGAGCAGTACTTC,CASGLGGGPYEQYF,TRBJ2-7,TRBV12-5,-,TRBD2
TGTGCCAGCAGCTTATTCGGAGGTCAGCCCCAGCATTTT,CASSLFGGQPQHF,TRBJ1-5,TRBV7-3,-,-
TGCAGTGCTAGGGTAAACGGGGACATTCAGTACTTC,CSARVNGDIQYF,TRBJ2-4,TRBV20-1,-,-
TGTGCCAGCAGTTTAAACCGCGTCTACGAGCAGTACTTC,CASSLNRVYEQYF,TRBJ2-7,TRBV12-3/TRBV12-4,few,-
TGTGCCAGCAGTAATACAGGGGATACGCAGTATTTT,CASSNTGDTQYF,TRBJ2-3,TRBV6-2/TRBV6-3,-,-
TGCGCCAGCAGCTTGGCGCAGCCTGGCAATGAGCAGTTCTTC,CASSLAQPGNEQFF,TRBJ2-1,TRBV5-1,medium-sized,-
TGCAGTCCGACAGGGGGTCCCCAAGAGACCCAGTACTTC,CSPTGGPQETQYF,TRBJ2-5,TRBV20-1,few,TRBD1
TGTGCCAGCAGTTACGACAGTTCCTACGAGCAGTACTTC,CASSYDSSYEQYF,TRBJ2-7,TRBV6-6,-,-
TGTGCCAGCAGTTACCGGGGCCCGGTTCAAGAGACCCAGTACTTC,CASSYRGPVQETQYF,TRBJ2-5,TRBV6-5,few,-
TGCGCCAGCAGCTTGGCCCACAGGGTGGGGGAGCAGTACTTC,CASSLAHRVGEQYF,TRBJ2-7,TRBV5-1,-,-
TGCAGTGCCGCAGGAGCGGGGGTATACAATGAGCAGTTCTTC,CSAAGAGVYNEQFF,TRBJ2-1,TRBV20-1,-,TRBD2
TGTGCCAGCAGCTTGAATCCGGGACTTTTCTCCTACGAGCAGTACTTC,CASSLNPGLFSYEQYF,TRBJ2-7,TRBV7-8,-,-
TGCGCCAGCAGCTTGGGTGGGAGTCTCCCCGGCGGTGAGCAGTTCTTC,CASSLGGSLPGGEQFF,TRBJ2-1,TRBV5-1,-,-
TGTGCCAGTCCCCCGGAGGGGAGGACAGATACGCAGTATTTT,CASPPEGRTDTQYF,TRBJ2-3,TRBV6-1,-,-
TGCAGTGCTTCGCGATGGGACAGGGGCTACAATGAGCAGTTCTTC,CSASRWDRGYNEQFF,TRBJ2-1,TRBV20-1,few,TRBD1
TGTGCCAGCAGCGTAGGACTAGCCAAAAACATTCAGTACTTC,CASSVGLAKNIQYF,TRBJ2-4,TRBV9,many,-
TGTGCCAGCAGCGGGGCGATGCGGGGTACTGAGCAGTTCTTC,CASSGAMRGTEQFF,TRBJ2-1,TRBV5-4,few,-
TGTGCCAGCAGGACTGGACAGGGACAAGAATACTTC,CASRTGQGQEYF,TRBJ2-5,TRBV7-9,many,TRBD1
TGTGCCTGGAGGGCTAACACCGGGGAGCTGTTTTTT,CAWRANTGELFF,TRBJ2-2,TRBV30,few,-
TGCGCCAGCAGCGAAAATCCGGGACTAAAACTCGCTGGAAACACCATATATTTT,CASSENPGLKLAGNTIYF,TRBJ1-3,TRBV5-1,few,-
TGCAGCGATGGGACAGGTCGGGGAGAGACCCAGTACTTC,CSDGTGRGETQYF,TRBJ2-5,TRBV29-1,many,TRBD1
TGCGCCAGCAGCCAAGAGACAGGACAAGAGACCCAGTACTTC,CASSQETGQETQYF,TRBJ2-5,TRBV4-3,few,-
TGCAGTGCTAGAGTTATGCGGGGGCCCGCCTACGAGCAGTACTTC,CSARVMRGPAYEQYF,TRBJ2-7,TRBV20-1,few,-
TGTGCCAGCAGCGTAGGGGGTAGCTTGTCCTACAATGAGCAGTTCTTC,CASSVGGSLSYNEQFF,TRBJ2-1,TRBV9,many,-
TGTGCCATCAGGGACCAAGCCTCTAACTATGGCTACACCTTC,CAIRDQASNYGYTF,TRBJ1-2,TRBV10-3,-,-
TGCAGTGCTTTTTCGGGAGTCGCAGATACGCAGTATTTT,CSAFSGVADTQYF,TRBJ2-3,TRBV20-1,few,-
TGTGCCAGCAGCCTGGACCCAATGGGACCCTACGAGCAGTACTTC,CASSLDPMGPYEQYF,TRBJ2-7,TRBV5-8,many,-
TGTGCCAGCAGTGGCCACAGGAGAGGCGACACTGAAGCTTTCTTT,CASSGHRRGDTEAFF,TRBJ1-1,TRBV28,-,-
TGTGCCAGCAGCCTACTCGGGACTACGAACACAGATACGCAGTATTTT,CASSLLGTTNTDTQYF,TRBJ2-3,TRBV7-2,few,TRBD2
TGTGCCAGCAGCCCATACAGGGGGGACACCGGGGAGCTGTTTTTT,CASSPYRGDTGELFF,TRBJ2-2,TRBV7-2,-,TRBD1
TGTGCCAGCAGTCTCCGGGACACAAGGTGGGGCACAGATACGCAGTATTTT,CASSLRDTRWGTDTQYF,TRBJ2-3,TRBV6-2/TRBV6-3,few,-
TGCAGCGGACAAGGGGGCGCGAACACAGATACGCAGTATTTT,CSGQGGANTDTQYF,TRBJ2-3,TRBV29-1,few,TRBD1
TGTGCCAGCTCACCCTTGGAAGCTGCTGGGGCTGAGCAGTTCTTC,CASSPLEAAGAEQFF,TRBJ2-1,TRBV18,few,-
TGTGCCAGCAGCCCAGGGGGCTTAGGCGAGACCCAGTACTTC,CASSPGGLGETQYF,TRBJ2-5,TRBV7-3,once,TRBD1
TGTGCCAGCAGCAATACAGGGGGCTACTCCTACGAGCAGTACTTC,CASSNTGGYSYEQYF,TRBJ2-7,TRBV12-3/TRBV12-4,-,TRBD1
TGTGCCAGCAGCTTAGGGGGGACAGGGGGCCAAGAGACCCAGTACTTC,CASSLGGTGGQETQYF,TRBJ2-5,TRBV11-2,few,TRBD1
TGTGCCAGCAGCTTAATGGCGGGGGAGGCGTTAGAGACCCAGTACTTC,CASSLMAGEALETQYF,TRBJ2-5,TRBV7-9,many,TRBD2
TGTGCCAGCAGCCAGGCGGGACAGGAGGAGCAGTTCTTC,CASSQAGQEEQFF,TRBJ2-1,TRBV3-1,-,TRBD1
TGTGCCAGCAGACTCGACAGGGGACACTACGAGCAGTACTTC,CASRLDRGHYEQYF,TRBJ2-7,TRBV6-5,-,TRBD1
TGTGCCACCAGTGGAATTCCGGGACTTTTAGAGACCCAGTACTTC,CATSGIPGLLETQYF,TRBJ2-5,TRBV24-1,few,-
TGCAGTGCCGATCCCCCAGATACGCAGTATTTT,CSADPPDTQYF,TRBJ2-3,TRBV20-1,-,-
TGCAGTGCTAGACCTAATACGCAGTATTTT,CSARPNTQYF,TRBJ2-3,TRBV20-1,few,-
TGTGCCAGCAGCTTAGCGGGAGGGGACGAGCAGTACTTC,CASSLAGGDEQYF,TRBJ2-7,TRBV7-9,-,TRBD2
TGCGCCAGCAGCTTCACAGGGGGGTCACCCCTCCACTTT,CASSFTGGSPLHF,TRBJ1-6,TRBV5-1,few,TRBD1
TGTGCCAGCAGCTTAGGGGTGGACAGGGATCGGAACGAGCAGTACTTC,CASSLGVDRDRNEQYF,TRBJ2-7,TRBV7-9,few,TRBD1
TGTGCCAGCAGTTACTCGGCGGCTCTGACGACAGATACGCAGTATTTT,CASSYSAALTTDTQYF,TRBJ2-3,TRBV6-5,few,-
TGTGCCAGCAGCTTAACGGGTGGGGGGGGATACAATGAGCAGTTCTTC,CASSLTGGGGYNEQFF,TRBJ2-1,TRBV7-3,few,TRBD2
TGTGCCAGCAGCCTAGGGACTGATGGCTCCAATGAGCAGTTCTTC,CASSLGTDGSNEQFF,TRBJ2-1,TRBV3-1,many,-
TGTGCCAGCTCAAGTCTGAGCGGCGATACGCAGTATTTT,CASSSLSGDTQYF,TRBJ2-3,TRBV18,-,-
TGTGCCAGCAGCGTAGAGTCGGGGCTTGGCTACACCTTC,CASSVESGLGYTF,TRBJ1-2,TRBV9,few,-
TGCGGCAACAGGGGCGGCTACGAGCAGTACTTC,CGNRGGYEQYF,TRBJ2-7,TRBV20-1,few,TRBD1